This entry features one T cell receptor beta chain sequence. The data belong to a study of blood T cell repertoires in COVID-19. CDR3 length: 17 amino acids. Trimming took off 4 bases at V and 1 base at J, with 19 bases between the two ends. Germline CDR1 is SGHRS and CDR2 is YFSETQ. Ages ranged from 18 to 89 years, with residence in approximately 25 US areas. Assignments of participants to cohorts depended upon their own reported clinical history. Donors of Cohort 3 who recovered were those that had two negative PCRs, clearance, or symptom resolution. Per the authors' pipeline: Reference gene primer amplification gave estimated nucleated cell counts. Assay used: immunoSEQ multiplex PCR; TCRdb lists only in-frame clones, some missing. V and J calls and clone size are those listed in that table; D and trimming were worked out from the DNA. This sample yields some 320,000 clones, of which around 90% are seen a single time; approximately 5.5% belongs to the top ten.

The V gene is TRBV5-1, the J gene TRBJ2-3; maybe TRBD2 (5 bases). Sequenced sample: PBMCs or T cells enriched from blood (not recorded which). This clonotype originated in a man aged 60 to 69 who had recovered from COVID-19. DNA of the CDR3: TGCGCCAGCAGCAACGGGCAACTGGTCGGGGGCACAGATACGCAGTATTTT. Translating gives CASSNGQLVGGTDTQYF.